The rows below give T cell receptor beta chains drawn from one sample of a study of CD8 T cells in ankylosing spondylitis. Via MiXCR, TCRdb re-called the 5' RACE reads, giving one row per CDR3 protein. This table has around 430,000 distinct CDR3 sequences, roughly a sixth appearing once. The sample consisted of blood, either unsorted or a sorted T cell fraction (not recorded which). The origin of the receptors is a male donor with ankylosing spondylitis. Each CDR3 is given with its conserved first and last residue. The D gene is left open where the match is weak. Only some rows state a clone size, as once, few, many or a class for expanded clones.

CSASVPIAGAYNEQFF	TGCAGTGCTAGCGTGCCCATAGCGGGGGCCTACAATGAGCAGTTCTTC	few	TRBD2	TRBV20-1	TRBJ2-1	16
CASSLLRTGGSNEQFF	TGCGCCAGCAGCTTACTCCGGACAGGCGGGTCCAATGAGCAGTTCTTC	few	TRBD1	TRBV5-1	TRBJ2-1	16
CASSLDRGWADTQYF	TGTGCCAGCAGCTTGGATCGGGGGTGGGCAGATACGCAGTATTTT	NA	NA	TRBV5-6	TRBJ2-3	15
CASSLYLGTVINTIYF	TGTGCCAGCAGTTTATATCTAGGGACAGTCATAAACACCATATATTTT	NA	TRBD1	TRBV12-3/TRBV12-4	TRBJ1-3	16
CASSSLQTLSGNTIYF	TGTGCCAGCAGTTCGTTGCAAACCCTCTCTGGAAACACCATATATTTT	NA	NA	TRBV27	TRBJ1-3	16
CASSLQEGVYGYTF	TGTGCCAGCAGCTTACAGGAGGGGGTATATGGCTACACCTTC	few	NA	TRBV7-9	TRBJ1-2	14
CASSQDLRFGDGHGELFF	TGTGCCAGCAGCCAAGATCTTAGGTTCGGGGACGGGCACGGGGAGCTGTTTTTT	few	NA	TRBV4-2	TRBJ2-2	18
CASSHRGGLGGELFF	TGTGCCAGCAGCCATCGGGGGGGCCTCGGCGGGGAGCTGTTTTTT	NA	TRBD2	TRBV5-6	TRBJ2-2	15
CASSFRTLANEKLFF	TGTGCCAGCAGTTTTAGAACCTTGGCTAATGAAAAACTGTTTTTT	many	NA	TRBV12-3/TRBV12-4	TRBJ1-4	15
CASSERVLVSAGTQYF	TGTGCCAGCAGTGAACGTGTCTTAGTCAGCGCGGGTACGCAGTATTTT	few	NA	TRBV6-1	TRBJ2-3	16
CASSARGGTGKETQYF	TGTGCCAGCAGCGCAAGAGGCGGGACAGGAAAAGAGACCCAGTACTTC	many	TRBD1	TRBV3-1	TRBJ2-5	16
CSAGQGSADTQYF	TGCAGCGCAGGACAGGGGAGCGCAGATACGCAGTATTTT	many	TRBD1	TRBV29-1	TRBJ2-3	13
CASSVEYGSYEQYF	TGTGCCAGCAGCGTAGAGTACGGTTCCTACGAGCAGTACTTC	few	NA	TRBV9	TRBJ2-7	14
CASSQINRGRGELFF	TGCGCCAGCAGCCAAATCAACAGGGGGCGAGGGGAGCTGTTTTTT	few	TRBD1	TRBV4-1	TRBJ2-2	15
CASSTPTRDSVFETEAFF	TGTGCCAGTAGTACCCCTACCCGGGACAGCGTCTTTGAGACTGAAGCTTTCTTT	few	TRBD1	TRBV19	TRBJ1-1	18
CASSPTGQPTDTQYF	TGTGCCAGCTCACCAACGGGACAGCCCACAGATACGCAGTATTTT	NA	TRBD1	TRBV18	TRBJ2-3	15
CASSRQGLQETQYF	TGCGCCAGCAGCCGACAGGGCCTTCAAGAGACCCAGTACTTC	NA	TRBD1	TRBV5-1	TRBJ2-5	14
CASSQVVRDTGELFF	TGCGCCAGCAGCCAAGTTGTAAGGGACACCGGGGAGCTGTTTTTT	few	NA	TRBV4-1	TRBJ2-2	15
CASSSQGINGYTF	TGTGCCAGCAGTTCACAGGGGATTAATGGCTACACCTTC	many	TRBD1	TRBV12-3/TRBV12-4	TRBJ1-2	13
CASSYSIGTDTQYF	TGTGCCAGCAGTTACTCTATCGGCACAGATACGCAGTATTTT	few	NA	TRBV6-5	TRBJ2-3	14
CASSQRGTGTGSPLHF	TGCGCCAGCAGCCAACGAGGGACAGGGACGGGATCACCCCTCCACTTT	many	TRBD1	TRBV5-1	TRBJ1-6	16
CASSRAQGEQFF	TGTGCCAGCAGCCGAGCGCAGGGTGAGCAGTTCTTC	NA	NA	TRBV4-2	TRBJ2-1	12
CSARGGHDYGYTF	TGCAGTGCTAGGGGGGGACACGACTATGGCTACACCTTC	few	NA	TRBV20-1	TRBJ1-2	13
CAWTPGSVAFF	TGTGCCTGGACACCCGGTTCAGTAGCTTTCTTT	few	NA	TRBV30	TRBJ1-1	11
CASSLTNEQFF	TGTGCCAGCAGTTTAACCAATGAGCAGTTCTTC	few	NA	TRBV12-3/TRBV12-4	TRBJ2-1	11
CASSRSGVYNEQFF	TGTGCCAGCAGCCGTAGCGGGGTGTACAATGAGCAGTTCTTC	few	TRBD2	TRBV5-5	TRBJ2-1	14
CASRGAHNQPQHF	TGTGCCAGCAGGGGGGCACACAATCAGCCCCAGCATTTT	NA	NA	TRBV2	TRBJ1-5	13
CASSQDPVETEAFF	TGTGCCAGCAGCCAAGATCCGGTGGAAACTGAAGCTTTCTTT	NA	NA	TRBV4-2	TRBJ1-1	14
CASSLRGTGPNTEAFF	TGTGCCAGCAGTTTGAGGGGGACAGGGCCGAACACTGAAGCTTTCTTT	many	TRBD1	TRBV12-3/TRBV12-4	TRBJ1-1	16
CASSKGQIMNTEAFF	TGTGCCAGCTCCAAGGGACAGATCATGAACACTGAAGCTTTCTTT	many	TRBD1	TRBV18	TRBJ1-1	15
CATSDVMNTEAFF	TGTGCCACCAGTGACGTTATGAACACTGAAGCTTTCTTT	many	NA	TRBV24-1	TRBJ1-1	13
CASSLTTSGSTDTQYF	TGCGCCAGCAGCTTAACAACTAGCGGCAGCACCGATACGCAGTATTTT	NA	TRBD2	TRBV5-1	TRBJ2-3	16
CASSEPLGGSPDTQYF	TGTGCCAGCAGCGAGCCCCTCGGCGGGAGCCCAGATACGCAGTATTTT	many	TRBD2	TRBV9	TRBJ2-3	16
CSADGGAGGPDTQYF	TGCAGCGCCGATGGGGGAGCGGGGGGGCCAGATACGCAGTATTTT	NA	TRBD2	TRBV29-1	TRBJ2-3	15
CSARDIRDRGIVSGYTF	TGCAGTGCTAGAGATATAAGGGACAGGGGAATTGTGAGTGGCTACACCTTC	NA	TRBD1	TRBV20-1	TRBJ1-2	17
CAISEPGQSKHEQYF	TGTGCCATCAGTGAGCCGGGACAGTCCAAGCACGAGCAGTACTTC	few	TRBD1	TRBV10-3	TRBJ2-7	15
CASSKADQPQHF	TGTGCCAGCAGTAAGGCGGATCAGCCCCAGCATTTT	NA	NA	TRBV6-6	TRBJ1-5	12
CAWSVYPTGGETQYF	TGTGCCTGGAGTGTATACCCGACAGGGGGAGAGACCCAGTACTTC	once	TRBD1	TRBV30	TRBJ2-5	15
CASRDRVSNQPQHF	TGTGCCAGCAGGGACAGGGTTAGCAATCAGCCCCAGCATTTT	few	TRBD1	TRBV2	TRBJ1-5	14
CASSPPTRKNTKAFF	TGTGCCAGCTCACCACCGACTAGGAAGAACACTAAAGCTTTCTTT	NA	NA	TRBV18	TRBJ1-1	15
CASSPLAGRNTGELFF	TGTGCCAGCAGCCCACTAGCGGGGAGGAACACCGGGGAGCTGTTTTTT	NA	TRBD2	TRBV3-1	TRBJ2-2	16
CASSSDRLNQPQHF	TGTGCCAGCAGCTCCGACAGGTTGAATCAGCCCCAGCATTTT	NA	NA	TRBV7-2	TRBJ1-5	14
CASSLETTNTGELFF	TGCGCCAGCAGCCTAGAGACCACGAACACCGGGGAGCTGTTTTTT	NA	NA	TRBV5-1	TRBJ2-2	15
CASRTQGHGYTF	TGTGCCAGCAGAACACAGGGCCATGGCTACACCTTC	few	NA	TRBV12-3/TRBV12-4	TRBJ1-2	12
CASSSEGGGLYNEQFF	TGTGCCAGCAGCTCCGAAGGAGGGGGGCTCTACAATGAGCAGTTCTTC	few	NA	TRBV11-2	TRBJ2-1	16
CSVSYRGRDEKLFF	TGCAGTGTTTCGTACAGGGGGCGGGATGAAAAACTGTTTTTT	few	TRBD1	TRBV20-1	TRBJ1-4	14
CASSFGTAVNQPQHF	TGTGCCAGCAGCTTCGGGACAGCGGTGAATCAGCCCCAGCATTTT	once	TRBD1	TRBV7-9	TRBJ1-5	15
CASSLKGMNTEAFF	TGTGCCAGCAGTTTAAAGGGAATGAACACTGAAGCTTTCTTT	many	NA	TRBV12-3/TRBV12-4	TRBJ1-1	14
CASSPTGVGTEAFF	TGTGCCAGCAGCCCGACAGGGGTGGGCACTGAAGCTTTCTTT	NA	TRBD1	TRBV7-3	TRBJ1-1	14
CATSLPPSGRANYEQFF	TGTGCCACCAGCTTACCTCCGAGCGGGAGGGCCAATTATGAGCAGTTCTTC	NA	TRBD2	TRBV15	TRBJ2-1	17
CASSPTQPRFGNTIYF	TGTGCCAGCAGTCCGACACAACCCCGGTTCGGAAACACCATATATTTT	few	NA	TRBV27	TRBJ1-3	16